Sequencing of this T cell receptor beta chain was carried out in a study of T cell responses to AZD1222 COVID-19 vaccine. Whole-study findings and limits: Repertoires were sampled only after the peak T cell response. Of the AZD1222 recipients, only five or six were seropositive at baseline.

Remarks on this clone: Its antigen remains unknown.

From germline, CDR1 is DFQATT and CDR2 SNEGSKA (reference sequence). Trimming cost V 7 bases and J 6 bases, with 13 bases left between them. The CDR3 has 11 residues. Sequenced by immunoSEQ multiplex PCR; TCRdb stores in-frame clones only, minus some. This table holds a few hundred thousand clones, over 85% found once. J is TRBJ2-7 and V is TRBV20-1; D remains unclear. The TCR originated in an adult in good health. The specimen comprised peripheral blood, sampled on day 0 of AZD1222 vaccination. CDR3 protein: CSGGMPGEQYF. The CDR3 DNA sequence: TGCAGTGGGGGAATGCCCGGCGAGCAGTACTTC.